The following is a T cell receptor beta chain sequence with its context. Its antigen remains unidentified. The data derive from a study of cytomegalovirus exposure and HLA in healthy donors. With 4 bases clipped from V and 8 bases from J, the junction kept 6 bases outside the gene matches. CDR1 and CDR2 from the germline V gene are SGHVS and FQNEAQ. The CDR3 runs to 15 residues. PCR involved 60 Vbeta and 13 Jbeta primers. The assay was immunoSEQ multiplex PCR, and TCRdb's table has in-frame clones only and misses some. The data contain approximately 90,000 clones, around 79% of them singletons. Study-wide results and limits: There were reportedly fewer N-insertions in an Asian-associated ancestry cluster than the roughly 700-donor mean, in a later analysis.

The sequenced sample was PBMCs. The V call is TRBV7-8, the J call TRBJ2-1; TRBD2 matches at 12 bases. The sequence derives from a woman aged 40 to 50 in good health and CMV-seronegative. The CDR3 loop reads CASSWLAGGPDEQFF. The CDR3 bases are TGTGCCAGCAGCTGGCTAGCGGGGGGGCCGGATGAGCAGTTCTTC.